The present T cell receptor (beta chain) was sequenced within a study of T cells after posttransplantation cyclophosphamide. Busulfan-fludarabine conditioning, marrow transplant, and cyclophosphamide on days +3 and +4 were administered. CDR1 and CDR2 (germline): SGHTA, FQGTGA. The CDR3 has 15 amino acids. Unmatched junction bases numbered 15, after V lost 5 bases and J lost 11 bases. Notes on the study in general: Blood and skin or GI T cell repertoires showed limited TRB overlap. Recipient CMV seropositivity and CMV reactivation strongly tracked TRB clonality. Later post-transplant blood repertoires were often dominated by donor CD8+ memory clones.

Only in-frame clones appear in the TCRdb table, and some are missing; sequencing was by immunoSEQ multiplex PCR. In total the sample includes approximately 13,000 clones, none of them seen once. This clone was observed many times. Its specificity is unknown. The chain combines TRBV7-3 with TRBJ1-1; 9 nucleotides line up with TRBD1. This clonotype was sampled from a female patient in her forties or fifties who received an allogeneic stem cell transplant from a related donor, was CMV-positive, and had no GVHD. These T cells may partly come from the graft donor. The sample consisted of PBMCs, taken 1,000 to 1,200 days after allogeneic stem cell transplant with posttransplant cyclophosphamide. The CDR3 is CASSPTPGQGLSAFF. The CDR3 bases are TGTGCCAGCAGCCCAACACCGGGACAGGGTTTGTCGGCTTTCTTT.